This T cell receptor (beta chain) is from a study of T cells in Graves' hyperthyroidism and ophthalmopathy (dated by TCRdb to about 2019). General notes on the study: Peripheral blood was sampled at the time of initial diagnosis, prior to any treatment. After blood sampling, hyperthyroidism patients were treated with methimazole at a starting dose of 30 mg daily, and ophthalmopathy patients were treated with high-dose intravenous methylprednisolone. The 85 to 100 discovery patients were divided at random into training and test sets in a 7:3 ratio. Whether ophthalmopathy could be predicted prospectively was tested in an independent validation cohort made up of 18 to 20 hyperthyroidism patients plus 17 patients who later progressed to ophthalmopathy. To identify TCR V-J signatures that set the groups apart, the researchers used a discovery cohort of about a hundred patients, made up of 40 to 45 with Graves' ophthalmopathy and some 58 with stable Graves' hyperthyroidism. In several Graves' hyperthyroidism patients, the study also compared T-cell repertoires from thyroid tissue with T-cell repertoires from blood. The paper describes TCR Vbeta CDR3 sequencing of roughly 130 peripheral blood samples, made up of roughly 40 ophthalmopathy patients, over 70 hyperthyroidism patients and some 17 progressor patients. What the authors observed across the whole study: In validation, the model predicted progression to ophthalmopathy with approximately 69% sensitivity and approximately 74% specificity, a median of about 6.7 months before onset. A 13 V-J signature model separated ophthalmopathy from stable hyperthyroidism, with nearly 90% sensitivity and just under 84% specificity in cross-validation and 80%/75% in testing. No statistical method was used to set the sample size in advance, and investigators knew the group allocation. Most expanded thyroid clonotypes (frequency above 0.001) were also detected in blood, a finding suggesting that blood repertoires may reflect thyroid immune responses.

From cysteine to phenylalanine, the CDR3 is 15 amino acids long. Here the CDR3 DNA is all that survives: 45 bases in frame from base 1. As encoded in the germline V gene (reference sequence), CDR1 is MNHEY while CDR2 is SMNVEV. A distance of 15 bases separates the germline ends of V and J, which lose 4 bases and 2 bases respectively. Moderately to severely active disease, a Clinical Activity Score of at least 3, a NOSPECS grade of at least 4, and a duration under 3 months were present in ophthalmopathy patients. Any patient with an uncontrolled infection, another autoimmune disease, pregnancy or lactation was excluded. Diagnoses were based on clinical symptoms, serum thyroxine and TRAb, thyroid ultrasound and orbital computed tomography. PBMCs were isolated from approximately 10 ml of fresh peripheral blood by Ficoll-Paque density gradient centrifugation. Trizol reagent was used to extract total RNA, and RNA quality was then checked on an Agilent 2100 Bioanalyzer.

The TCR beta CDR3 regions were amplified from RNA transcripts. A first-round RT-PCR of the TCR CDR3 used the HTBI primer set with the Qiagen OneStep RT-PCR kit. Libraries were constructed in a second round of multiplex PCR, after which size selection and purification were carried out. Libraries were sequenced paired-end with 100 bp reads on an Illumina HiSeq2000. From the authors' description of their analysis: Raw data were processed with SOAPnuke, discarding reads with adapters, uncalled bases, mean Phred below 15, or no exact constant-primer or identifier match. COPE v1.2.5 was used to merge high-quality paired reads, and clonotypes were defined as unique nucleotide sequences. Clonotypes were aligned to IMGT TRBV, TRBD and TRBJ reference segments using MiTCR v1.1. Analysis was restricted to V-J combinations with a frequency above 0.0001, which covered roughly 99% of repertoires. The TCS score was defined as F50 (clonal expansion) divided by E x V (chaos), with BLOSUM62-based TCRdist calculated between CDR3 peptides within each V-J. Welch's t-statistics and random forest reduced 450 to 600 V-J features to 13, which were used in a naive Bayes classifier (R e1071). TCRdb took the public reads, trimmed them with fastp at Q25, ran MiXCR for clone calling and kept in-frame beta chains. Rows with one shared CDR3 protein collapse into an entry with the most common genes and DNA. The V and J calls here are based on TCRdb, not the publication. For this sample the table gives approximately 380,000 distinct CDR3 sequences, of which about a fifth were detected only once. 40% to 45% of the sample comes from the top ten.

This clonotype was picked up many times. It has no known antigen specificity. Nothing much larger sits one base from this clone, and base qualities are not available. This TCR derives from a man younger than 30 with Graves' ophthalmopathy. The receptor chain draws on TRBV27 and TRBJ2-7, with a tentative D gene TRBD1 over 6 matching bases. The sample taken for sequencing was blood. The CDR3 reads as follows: CASSSTQGVPYEQYF. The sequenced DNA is TGTGCCAGCAGTTCTACACAGGGAGTCCCCTACGAGCAGTACTTC.